A single sample is the source of the 30 T cell receptor beta chains below, sequenced in a study of blood T cell repertoires in COVID-19. The method was immunoSEQ multiplex PCR; TCRdb's version includes in-frame clones alone and lacks a portion of them. Here the sample spans approximately 150,000 clones, approximately 89% being singletons. Sequences were obtained from peripheral blood. The receptors here all came from a human donor in a cohort sampled during active COVID-19.

This sequence joins TRBV5-4 and TRBJ2-1, with 14 bases identical to TRBD2. V trimming: 4 bases; J trimming: 5 bases; junction bases outside the gene matches: 11. Per germline, CDR1 SGHNT and CDR2 YYREEE (reference sequence). The length of the CDR3 is 18 residues. As DNA, the CDR3 is TGTGCCAGCAGCACTTTAGGACTAGCGGGGGGACGGGACAATGAGCAGTTCTTC. Its protein is CASSTLGLAGGRDNEQFF.

The rearrangement uses TRBV2 and TRBJ1-4, with TRBD1 matching over 10 bases. The ends lost 4 bases at V and 7 bases at J; junction bases unmatched: 3. Germline CDR1 reads SNHLY; CDR2 reads FYNNEI. The CDR3 length is 14 residues. The CDR3 bases are TGTGCCAGCAGTGGGGACAGGGGCACTGAAAAACTGTTTTTT. This translates into CASSGDRGTEKLFF.

This clone was observed once. The chain is built from TRBV9 and TRBJ2-2; no definite D call. The germline V gene has CDR1 SGDLS and CDR2 YYNGEE. This CDR3 is 15 amino acids long. V shed 0 bases and J shed 5 bases, with 11 bases lying between them. The CDR3 sequence: CASSVALAVTGELFF. As DNA, the CDR3 is TGTGCCAGCAGCGTAGCCCTGGCAGTAACCGGGGAGCTGTTTTTT.

In this sample, this clone turned up once. The J gene is TRBJ2-7, the V gene TRBV5-5, with D tentatively TRBD2 (5 bases). In germline, CDR1 is SGHKS, CDR2 YYEKEE (reference sequence). Trimming cost V 2 bases and J 3 bases, with 18 bases left between them. The CDR3 extends over 16 amino acids. CDR3: CASSFSVRQSGYEQYF. DNA for the CDR3: TGTGCCAGCAGCTTTAGCGTCAGACAATCTGGCTACGAGCAGTACTTC.

This clone has just one count. This chain connects TRBV20-1 to TRBJ1-5; a weak D match, TRBD1 (6 bases). V lost 3 bases and J lost 5, with 14 bases in between. Germline CDR1 and CDR2: DFQATT and SNEGSKA (reference sequence). There are 14 residues in the CDR3. CDR3 DNA sequence: TGCAGTGCTAGTAACCCCGGGACACATCAGCCCCAGCATTTT. It codes for CSASNPGTHQPQHF.

V gene TRBV11-1 combines with J gene TRBJ1-1; 11 bases map to TRBD1. The V gene's germline CDR1 is SGHAT and CDR2 FQDESV (reference sequence). The CDR3 spans 14 residues. With V trimmed by 6 bases and J by 5 bases, 5 bases remained unmatched. The CDR3 here is CASSAGTGGTEAFF. The DNA of the CDR3 is TGTGCCAGCAGTGCCGGGACAGGGGGGACTGAAGCTTTCTTT.

J is TRBJ2-3 and V is TRBV20-1; a weak D match, TRBD2 (7 bases). CDR3 size: 14 residues. Trimming shortened V by 3 bases and J by 5 bases, and 15 bases separated the two germline ends. Germline-derived CDR1 and CDR2 are DFQATT and SNEGSKA (reference sequence). CDR3 region: CSASIRGAQDTQYF. CDR3 nucleotides: TGCAGTGCTAGTATACGGGGGGCCCAAGATACGCAGTATTTT.

The chain joins TRBV7-9 to TRBJ1-2, with 8 bases lining up with TRBD1. CDR3 length equals 17 residues. Germline-derived CDR1 and CDR2 are SEHNR and FQNEAQ (reference sequence). J gave up 2 bases and V 1 base, and 9 bases lay outside the gene matches. The CDR3 DNA reads TGTGCCAGCAGCTTAGGAATAACAGGGGGTCGGAACTATGGCTACACCTTC. Protein product: CASSLGITGGRNYGYTF.

The chain employs TRBV6-6 and TRBJ1-5; 9 bases map to TRBD1. CDR3 size: 15 residues. CDR1 MNHNY and CDR2 SVGAGI come from the germline V gene (reference sequence). J lost 3 bases, V lost 4 bases, and 4 bases had no gene match. In DNA form, the CDR3 reads TGTGCCAGCAGTTCCCGGGACAGGGTCAATCAGCCCCAGCATTTT. Residues: CASSSRDRVNQPQHF.

The rearrangement joins TRBV6-1 to TRBJ1-6, with D hard to call. Per germline, CDR1 MNHNS and CDR2 SASEGT. This CDR3 is 14 amino acids long. The ends were cut back, 1 base at V and 7 bases at J, with 8 bases in the middle. Here the CDR3 DNA reads TGTGCCAGCAGTGAAGGGCGGGAAAATTCACCCCTCCACTTT. This codes for CASSEGRENSPLHF.

The rearrangement joins TRBV7-8 to TRBJ2-7; 7 nucleotides line up with TRBD1. The CDR3 runs 16 residues. Germline-derived CDR1 and CDR2 are SGHVS and FQNEAQ. The V and J ends lost 5 bases and 4 bases, in that order; junction bases with no gene match: 14. The CDR3 DNA is TGTGCCAGCAGCCCGGGCCCAGGGGGAAGGATTTACGAGCAGTACTTC. Protein product: CASSPGPGGRIYEQYF.

The CDR3 DNA sequence: TGCGCCAGCAGCATTGGCCAGGCGAACACTGAAGCTTTCTTT. Translating it yields CASSIGQANTEAFF. The chain employs TRBV5-1 and TRBJ1-1; D is uncertain. This CDR3 is built from 14 residues. CDR1 and CDR2 from the germline V gene are SGHRS and YFSETQ. Between the trimmed V and J ends, which lost 4 bases and 1 base, there was a span of 11 bases.

V is TRBV11-2 and J is TRBJ1-2; D unclear. CDR1 and CDR2 from the germline V gene are SGHAT and FQNNGV. V was cut by 4 bases and J by 2 bases, with 5 bases left in between. There are 12 residues in the CDR3. In DNA, the CDR3 is TGTGCCAGCAGCTCTGAGAACTATGGCTACACCTTC. It codes for CASSSENYGYTF.

The chain is built from TRBV2 and TRBJ2-1, with 9 bases fitting TRBD2. Germline loops: CDR1 SNHLY, CDR2 FYNNEI. There are 15 residues in the CDR3. V was pared by 3 bases and J by 7 bases, with 7 bases of the junction left unmatched. The DNA for the CDR3 is TGTGCCAGCAGTGACCCGCGGGGGGGCAGGAATGAGCAGTTCTTC. Its translation is CASSDPRGGRNEQFF.

The chain carries TRBV7-9 and TRBJ1-4; tentative D call: TRBD1 (5 bases). Germline V gene sequence: CDR1 SEHNR, CDR2 FQNEAQ (reference sequence). V gave up 1 base and J gave up 3 bases, with 9 bases separating them. The CDR3 is 15 residues long. The CDR3 sequence is CASSLEGAANEKLFF. The DNA for the CDR3 is TGTGCCAGCAGCTTAGAAGGGGCAGCTAATGAAAAACTGTTTTTT.

This chain uses TRBV12-2 with TRBJ1-2; the D call in the table, TRBD1, was not verified against the DNA. TRBV12-2 is shown as a pseudogene. The CDR3 runs to 11 residues. Here the CDR3 reads CASRQDYGYTF. The CDR3 region has the DNA TGTGCAAGTCGACAAGACTATGGCTACACCTTC.

The chain combines TRBV2 with TRBJ1-2; TRBD1 agrees at 7 bases. Losses at the gene ends were 4 bases for V and 9 bases for J; bases not matched to a gene: 5. The CDR3 is made up of 12 amino acids. Germline V gene lookup returns CDR1 SNHLY and CDR2 FYNNEI. The CDR3 is CASSVTGSSYTF. In DNA form, the CDR3 reads TGTGCCAGCAGTGTGACAGGGTCAAGCTACACCTTC.

The chain joins TRBV5-1 to TRBJ1-2; the match to TRBD1 covers 7 bases. The CDR3 covers 13 residues. From germline, CDR1 is SGHRS and CDR2 YFSETQ. The ends lost 4 bases at V and 7 bases at J; junction bases unmatched: 7. CDR3 sequence reads: CASSAEGAFGYTF. The CDR3 DNA reads as TGCGCCAGCAGCGCTGAGGGGGCTTTTGGCTACACCTTC.

The rearrangement uses TRBV7-8 and TRBJ2-2, with D unresolved. The CDR3 runs to 16 residues. CDR1 and CDR2 from the germline V gene are SGHVS and FQNEAQ. V was shortened by 2 bases and J by 0 bases, with 10 bases between the two germline ends. CDR3 bases: TGTGCCAGCAGCTTACGGAGCAACCCGAACACCGGGGAGCTGTTTTTT. Its protein is CASSLRSNPNTGELFF.

V and J are TRBV27 and TRBJ2-7; 12 nucleotides line up with TRBD2. The germline gives CDR1 MNHEY, CDR2 SMNVEV (reference sequence). Losses at the gene ends were 2 bases for V and 5 bases for J; bases not matched to a gene: 4. This CDR3 is built from 15 residues. CDR3 DNA sequence: TGTGCCAGCAGTTTAGCTAGCGGGGGGGCGGACGAGCAGTACTTC. Translated, it gives CASSLASGGADEQYF.

The chain is built from TRBV6-5 and TRBJ1-2; D is ambiguous. The CDR3 sequence is 13 residues long. Trimming removed 2 bases at V and 8 bases at J, with 12 bases between. Per germline, CDR1 MNHEY and CDR2 SVGAGI. The CDR3: CASSYGGGGGYTF. CDR3 bases: TGTGCCAGCAGTTACGGCGGTGGAGGGGGCTACACCTTC.

The rearrangement uses TRBV30 and TRBJ1-1; D remains unclear. The CDR3 is 13 amino acids. V was shortened by 3 bases and J by 3 bases, with 11 bases between the two germline ends. Germline V gene data show CDR1 as GTSNPN and CDR2 as SVGIG (reference sequence). CDR3 loop: CAWRKRQDTEAFF. CDR3 nucleotides: TGTGCCTGGAGGAAGAGACAAGACACTGAAGCTTTCTTT.

The chain carries TRBV11-1 and TRBJ1-2; tentative D call: TRBD1 (5 bases). The CDR3 runs to 15 residues. The V end lost 0 bases, the J end lost 2 bases, and 10 bases lay between the germline ends. Germline V gives CDR1 SGHAT, CDR2 FQDESV (reference sequence). CDR3 sequence reads: CASSLANAGNYGYTF. As DNA, the CDR3 is TGTGCCAGCAGCTTAGCGAACGCAGGGAACTATGGCTACACCTTC.

The chain uses TRBV6-1 and TRBJ1-2, with 9 bases lining up with TRBD1. CDR3 length: 15 amino acids. J was trimmed by 7 bases and V by 1 base; bases with no gene match: 7. Looked up from germline, CDR1 is MNHNS and CDR2 is SASEGT. CDR3 in DNA: TGTGCCAGCAGTGAAGAGGGACAGGGAAGGGGTGGCTACACCTTC. This sequence encodes CASSEEGQGRGGYTF.

The V gene is TRBV7-3, the J gene TRBJ1-5; D remains unclear. V gave up 3 bases and J gave up 0 bases, with 30 bases separating them. Germline CDR1 is SGHTA and CDR2 is FQGTGA. The CDR3 has 22 amino acids. The CDR3 region has the DNA TGTGCCAGCAGCTTCCCGAATTTCTGTCCGACTCCAAGTGTCGATAGCAATCAGCCCCAGCATTTT. Protein product: CASSFPNFCPTPSVDSNQPQHF. Full variable domain (remainder filled in from reference TRBV7-3 and TRBJ1-5): GAGVSQTPSNKVTEKGKYVELRCDPISGHTALYWYRQSLGQGPEFLIYFQGTGAADDSGLPNDRFFAVRPEGSVSTLKIQRTERGDSAVYLCASSFPNFCPTPSVDSNQPQHFGDGTRLSIL.

As to this clone: The CDR3 ends on some other residue instead of the conserved phenylalanine or tryptophan, so this is likely a read error. No DNA is shown, since the ends of the CDR3 on it are uncertain; the CDR3 is the one TCRdb lists. V is TRBV21-1 and J is TRBJ1-1. TRBV21-1 is listed as a pseudogene. Including both end residues, the CDR3 is 13 amino acids long. CDR3 protein: CASSKAGHRRGPI.

V usage is TRBV11-2 and J usage is TRBJ2-3, with 7 bases fitting TRBD2. V dropped 6 bases and J dropped 1; count of bases not matched to a gene: 13. Germline CDR1 reads SGHAT; CDR2 reads FQNNGV. The CDR3 has 17 residues. CDR3 DNA sequence: TGTGCCAGCAGACCGAAGGGTGTCCGGGGGGGCACAGATACGCAGTATTTT. Translating it yields CASRPKGVRGGTDTQYF.

The CDR3, as DNA: TGTGCCAGCAGTGTAGGGACTAGCCACGACGAGCAGTTCTTC. Protein product: CASSVGTSHDEQFF. The V call is TRBV2, the J call TRBJ2-1; 9 bases agree with TRBD2. V lost 4 bases, J lost 10 bases, and 8 bases stayed unmatched. The CDR3 length is 14 residues. Germline values: CDR1 SNHLY, CDR2 FYNNEI.

The chain is built from TRBV29-1 and TRBJ2-1, with 10 bases matching TRBD2. V lost 6 bases and J lost 5; bases outside the gene matches: 13. The CDR3 totals 16 residues. CDR1 is SQVTM and CDR2 is ANQGSEA in the germline V gene. The CDR3 DNA reads TGCAGCGTCACCCCCTCGGGTCTAGCGGGGGACAATGAGCAGTTCTTC. This gives the protein CSVTPSGLAGDNEQFF.

The chain combines TRBV25-1 with TRBJ2-7; D is ambiguous. V lost 6 bases to trimming and J lost 3 bases, with 9 bases between them. Germline V gene data show CDR1 as MGHDK and CDR2 as SYGVNS. The CDR3 totals 12 residues. CDR3 DNA sequence: TGTGCCAGCAGGGTCGGTAGCTACGAGCAGTACTTC. Translation gives CASRVGSYEQYF.